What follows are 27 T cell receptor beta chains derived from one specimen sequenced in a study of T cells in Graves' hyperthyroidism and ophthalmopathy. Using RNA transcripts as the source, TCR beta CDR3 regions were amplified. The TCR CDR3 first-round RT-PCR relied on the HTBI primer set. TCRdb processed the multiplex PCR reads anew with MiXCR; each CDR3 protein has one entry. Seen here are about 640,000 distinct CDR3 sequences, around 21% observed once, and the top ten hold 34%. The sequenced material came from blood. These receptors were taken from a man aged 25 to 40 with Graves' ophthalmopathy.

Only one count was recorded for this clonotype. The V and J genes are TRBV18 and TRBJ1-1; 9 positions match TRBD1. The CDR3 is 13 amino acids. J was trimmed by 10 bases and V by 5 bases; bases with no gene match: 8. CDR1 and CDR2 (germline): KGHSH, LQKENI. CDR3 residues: CASSADRGLGAFF. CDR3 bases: TGTGCCAGCTCAGCGGACAGGGGCCTTGGAGCTTTCTTT.

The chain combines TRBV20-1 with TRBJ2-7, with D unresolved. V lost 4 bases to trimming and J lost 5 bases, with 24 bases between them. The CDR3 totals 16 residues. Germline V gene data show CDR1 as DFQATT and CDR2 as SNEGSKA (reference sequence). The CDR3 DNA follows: TGCAGTGCTACAGATCCTTCTAGGCTTCATGGCAACGAGCAGTACTTC. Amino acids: CSATDPSRLHGNEQYF.

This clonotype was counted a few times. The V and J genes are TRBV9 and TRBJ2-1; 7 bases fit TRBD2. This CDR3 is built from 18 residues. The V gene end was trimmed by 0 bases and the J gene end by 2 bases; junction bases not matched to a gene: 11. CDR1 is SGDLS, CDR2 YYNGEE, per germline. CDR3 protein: CASSVVGRGLSTYNEQFF. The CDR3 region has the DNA TGTGCCAGCAGCGTAGTTGGGAGGGGACTATCTACCTACAATGAGCAGTTCTTC. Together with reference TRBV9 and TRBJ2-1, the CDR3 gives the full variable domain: DSGVTQTPKHLITATGQRVTLRCSPRSGDLSVYWYQQSLDQGLQFLIQYYNGEERAKGNILERFSAQQFPDLHSELNLSSLELGDSALYFCASSVVGRGLSTYNEQFFGPGTRLTVL.

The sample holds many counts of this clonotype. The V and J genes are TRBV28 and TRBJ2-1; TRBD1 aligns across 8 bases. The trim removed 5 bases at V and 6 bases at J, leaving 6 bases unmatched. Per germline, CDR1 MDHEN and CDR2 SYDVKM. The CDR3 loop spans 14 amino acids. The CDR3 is CASSRGTGRNEQFF. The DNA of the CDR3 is TGTGCCAGCAGTCGGGGGACAGGACGCAATGAGCAGTTCTTC.

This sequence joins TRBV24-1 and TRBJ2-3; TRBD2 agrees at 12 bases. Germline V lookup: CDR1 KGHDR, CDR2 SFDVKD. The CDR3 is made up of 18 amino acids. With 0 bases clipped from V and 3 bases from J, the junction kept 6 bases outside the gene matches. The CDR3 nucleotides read TGTGCCACCAGTGATTTGCCAGGACTAGCGGGACAAACAGATACGCAGTATTTT. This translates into CATSDLPGLAGQTDTQYF.

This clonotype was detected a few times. CDR3 nucleotide sequence: TGTGCCAGCAGTCCGGGACATCAAGTTGAGCAGTTCTTC. Translating gives CASSPGHQVEQFF. The chain joins TRBV12-3 or TRBV12-4 to TRBJ2-1, with a possible D match to TRBD1 (6 bases). CDR3 length: 13 residues. Trimming pared 5 bases from V and 9 bases from J, leaving 14 bases between.

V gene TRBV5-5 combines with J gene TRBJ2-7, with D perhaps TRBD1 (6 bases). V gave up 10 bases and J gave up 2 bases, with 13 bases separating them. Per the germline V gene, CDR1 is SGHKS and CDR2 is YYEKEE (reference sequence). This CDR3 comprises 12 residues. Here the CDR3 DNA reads TGTGCCTGGACCCGGGACACCTACGAGCAGTACTTC. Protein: CAWTRDTYEQYF.

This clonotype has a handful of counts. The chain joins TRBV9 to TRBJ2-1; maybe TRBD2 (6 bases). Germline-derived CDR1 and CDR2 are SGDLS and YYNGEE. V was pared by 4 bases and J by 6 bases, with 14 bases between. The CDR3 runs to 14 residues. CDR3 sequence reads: CASSPGGLSNEQFF. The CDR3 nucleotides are TGTGCCAGCAGCCCTGGTGGACTAAGCAATGAGCAGTTCTTC. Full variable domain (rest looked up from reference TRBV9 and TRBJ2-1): DSGVTQTPKHLITATGQRVTLRCSPRSGDLSVYWYQQSLDQGLQFLIQYYNGEERAKGNILERFSAQQFPDLHSELNLSSLELGDSALYFCASSPGGLSNEQFFGPGTRLTVL.

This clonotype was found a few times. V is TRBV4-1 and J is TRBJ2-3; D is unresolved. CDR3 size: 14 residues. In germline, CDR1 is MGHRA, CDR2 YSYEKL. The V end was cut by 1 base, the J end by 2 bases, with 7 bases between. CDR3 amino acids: CASSQGRNTDTQYF. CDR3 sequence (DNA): TGCGCCAGCAGCCAAGGAAGAAACACAGATACGCAGTATTTT.

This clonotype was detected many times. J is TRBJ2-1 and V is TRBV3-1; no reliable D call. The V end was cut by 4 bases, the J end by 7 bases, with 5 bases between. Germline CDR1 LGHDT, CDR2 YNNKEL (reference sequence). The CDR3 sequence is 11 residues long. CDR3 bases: TGTGCCAGCAGCCCCGGGAATGAGCAGTTCTTC. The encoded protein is CASSPGNEQFF.

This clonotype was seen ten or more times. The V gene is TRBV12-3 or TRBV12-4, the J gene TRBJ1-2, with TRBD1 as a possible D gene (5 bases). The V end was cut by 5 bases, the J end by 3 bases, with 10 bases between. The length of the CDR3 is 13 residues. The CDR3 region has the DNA TGTGCCAGCAGTCCTGGGGGATACTATGGCTACACCTTC. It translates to CASSPGGYYGYTF.

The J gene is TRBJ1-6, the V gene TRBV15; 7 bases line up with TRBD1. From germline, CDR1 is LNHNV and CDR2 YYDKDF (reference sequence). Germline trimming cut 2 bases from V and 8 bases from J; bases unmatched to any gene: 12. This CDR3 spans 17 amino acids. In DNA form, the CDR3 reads TGTGCCACCAGCAGACCCAGGACAGGAGAAAGATATTCACCCCTCCACTTT. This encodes CATSRPRTGERYSPLHF.

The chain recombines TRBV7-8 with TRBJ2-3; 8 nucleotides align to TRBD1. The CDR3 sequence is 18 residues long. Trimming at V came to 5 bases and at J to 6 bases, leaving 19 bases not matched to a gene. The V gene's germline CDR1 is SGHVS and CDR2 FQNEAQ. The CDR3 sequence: CASSGPQDRVGPRDTQYF. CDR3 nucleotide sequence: TGTGCCAGCAGCGGGCCTCAGGACAGGGTGGGACCCAGGGATACGCAGTATTTT.

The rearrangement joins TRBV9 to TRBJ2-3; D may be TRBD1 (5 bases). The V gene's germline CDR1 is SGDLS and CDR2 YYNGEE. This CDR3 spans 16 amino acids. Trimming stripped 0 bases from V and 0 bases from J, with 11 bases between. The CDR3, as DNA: TGTGCCAGCAGCGTAGCTGGGGCACCTAGCACAGATACGCAGTATTTT. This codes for CASSVAGAPSTDTQYF.

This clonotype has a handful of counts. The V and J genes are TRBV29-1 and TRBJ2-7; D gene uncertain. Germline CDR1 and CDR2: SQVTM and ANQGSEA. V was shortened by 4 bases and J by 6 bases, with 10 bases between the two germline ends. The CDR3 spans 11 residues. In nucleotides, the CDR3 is TGCAGCGTTGTAGCACCGGGCGAGCAGTACTTC. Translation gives CSVVAPGEQYF.

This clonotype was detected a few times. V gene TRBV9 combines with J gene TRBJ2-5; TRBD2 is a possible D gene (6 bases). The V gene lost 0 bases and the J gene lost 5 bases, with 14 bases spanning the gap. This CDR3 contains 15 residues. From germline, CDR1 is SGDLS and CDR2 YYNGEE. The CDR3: CASSVESGGGETQYF. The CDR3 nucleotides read TGTGCCAGCAGCGTAGAGTCAGGAGGAGGGGAGACCCAGTACTTC.

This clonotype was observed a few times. The CDR3 is CASSLFTGGADTQYF. CDR3 nucleotides: TGCGCCAGCAGCTTGTTTACAGGGGGCGCAGATACGCAGTATTTT. The chain links TRBV5-1 to TRBJ2-3, with 9 bases lining up with TRBD1. Trimming took 1 base from V and 4 from J; bases not matched to a gene: 4. Germline CDR1 SGHRS, CDR2 YFSETQ. This CDR3 is 15 amino acids long.

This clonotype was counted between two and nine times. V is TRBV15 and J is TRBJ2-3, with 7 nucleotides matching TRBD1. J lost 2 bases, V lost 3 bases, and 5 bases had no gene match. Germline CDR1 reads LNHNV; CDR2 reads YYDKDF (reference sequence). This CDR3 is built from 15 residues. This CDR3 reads CATSSRDRFTDTQYF. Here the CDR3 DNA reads TGTGCCACCAGCAGCCGGGACAGATTCACAGATACGCAGTATTTT.

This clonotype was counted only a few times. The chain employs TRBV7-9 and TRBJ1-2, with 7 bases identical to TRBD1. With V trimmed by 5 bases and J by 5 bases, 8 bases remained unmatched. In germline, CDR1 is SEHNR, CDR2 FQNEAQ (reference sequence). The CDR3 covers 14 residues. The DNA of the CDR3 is TGTGCCAGCAGCCGGACGGACAGGAGTTATGGCTACACCTTC. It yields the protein CASSRTDRSYGYTF.

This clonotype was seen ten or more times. CDR3 residues: CASSGTSGRSETQYF. In DNA, the CDR3 is TGTGCCAGCAGTGGGACTAGCGGGAGATCAGAGACCCAGTACTTC. The gene calls are TRBV2 and TRBJ2-5; 13 bases match TRBD2. Germline CDR1 is SNHLY and CDR2 is FYNNEI. With V trimmed by 4 bases and J by 4 bases, 3 bases remained unmatched. This CDR3 comprises 15 residues.

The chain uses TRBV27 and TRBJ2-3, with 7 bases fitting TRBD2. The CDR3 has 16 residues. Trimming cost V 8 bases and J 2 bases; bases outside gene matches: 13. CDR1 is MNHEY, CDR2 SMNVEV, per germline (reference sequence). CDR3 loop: CASAGGAGRPTDTQYF. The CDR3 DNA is TGTGCCAGCGCCGGGGGTGCCGGGAGGCCCACAGATACGCAGTATTTT.

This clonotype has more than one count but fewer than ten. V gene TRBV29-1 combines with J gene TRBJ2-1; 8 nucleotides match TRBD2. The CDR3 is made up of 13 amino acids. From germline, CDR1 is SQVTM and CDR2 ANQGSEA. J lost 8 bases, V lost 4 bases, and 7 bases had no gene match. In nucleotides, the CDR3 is TGCAGCGTTGTTAGCGGGACTGGTGATGAGCAGTTCTTC. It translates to CSVVSGTGDEQFF.

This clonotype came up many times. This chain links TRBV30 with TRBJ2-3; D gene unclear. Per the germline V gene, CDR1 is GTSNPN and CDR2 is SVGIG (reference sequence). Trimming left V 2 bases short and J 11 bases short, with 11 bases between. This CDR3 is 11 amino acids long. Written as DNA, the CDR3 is TGTGCCTGGAGTCAGGCTTTGGAGCAGTATTTT. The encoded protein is CAWSQALEQYF.

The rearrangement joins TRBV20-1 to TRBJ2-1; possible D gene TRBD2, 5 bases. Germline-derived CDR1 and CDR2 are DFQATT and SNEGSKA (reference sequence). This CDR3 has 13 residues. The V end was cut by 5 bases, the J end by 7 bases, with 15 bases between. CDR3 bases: TGCAGTGCTCTCCCCCCAGCGGAAAATGAGCAGTTCTTC. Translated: CSALPPAENEQFF.

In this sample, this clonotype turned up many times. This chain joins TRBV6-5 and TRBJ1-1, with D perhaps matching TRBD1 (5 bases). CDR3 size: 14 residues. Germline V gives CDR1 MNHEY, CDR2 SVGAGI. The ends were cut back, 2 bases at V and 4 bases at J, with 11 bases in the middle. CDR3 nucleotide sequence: TGTGCCAGCAGTTACGGGCAGGGAAGCACTGAAGCTTTCTTT. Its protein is CASSYGQGSTEAFF.

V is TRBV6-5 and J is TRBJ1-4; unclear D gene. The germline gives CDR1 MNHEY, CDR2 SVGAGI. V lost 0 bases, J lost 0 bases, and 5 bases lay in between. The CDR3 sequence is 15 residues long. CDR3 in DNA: TGTGCCAGCAGTTACTCAGGGACAACTAATGAAAAACTGTTTTTT. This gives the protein CASSYSGTTNEKLFF.

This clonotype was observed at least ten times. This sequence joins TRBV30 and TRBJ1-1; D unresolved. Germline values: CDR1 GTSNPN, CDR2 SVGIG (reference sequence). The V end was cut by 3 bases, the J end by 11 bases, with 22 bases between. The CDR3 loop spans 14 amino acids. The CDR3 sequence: CAWRREVAVGDAFF. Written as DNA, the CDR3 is TGTGCCTGGAGAAGGGAAGTAGCGGTGGGAGACGCTTTCTTT.